These 3 T cell receptor beta chains came from one sample sequenced in a study of cytomegalovirus exposure and HLA in healthy donors. The PCR contained 60 Vbeta and 13 Jbeta primers. Some clones are missing from TCRdb's copy, which holds only in-frame ones; the method was immunoSEQ multiplex PCR. The sample has around 40,000 clones. The sample comprised PBMCs. These receptors came from a young man in good health and CMV-seronegative.

The V call is TRBV7-2, the J call TRBJ1-1, with 7 bases identical to TRBD1. V lost 1 base, J lost 4 bases, and 3 bases stayed unmatched. The V gene's germline CDR1 is SGHTA and CDR2 FQGNSA. The CDR3 consists of 14 residues. CDR3 residues: CASSLDRGITEAFF. CDR3 nucleotides: TGTGCCAGCAGCTTAGACAGGGGCATCACTGAAGCTTTCTTT. Variable domain in full (rest from reference TRBV7-2 and TRBJ1-1): GAGVSQSPSNKVTEKGKDVELRCDPISGHTALYWYRQSLGQGLEFLIYFQGNSAPDKSGLPSDRFSAERTGGSVSTLTIQRTQQEDSAVYLCASSLDRGITEAFFGQGTRLTVV.

This chain links TRBV7-9 with TRBJ2-3; 7 bases map to TRBD1. CDR1 SEHNR and CDR2 FQNEAQ come from the germline V gene (reference sequence). The V gene end was trimmed by 5 bases and the J gene end by 2 bases; junction bases not matched to a gene: 10. The CDR3 totals 16 residues. This CDR3 is CASSVRDSQNTDTQYF. The DNA for the CDR3 is TGTGCCAGCAGCGTTCGGGACAGCCAAAACACAGATACGCAGTATTTT.

The V and J genes are TRBV6-5 and TRBJ2-7; a weak D match, TRBD1 (6 bases). Trimming removed 6 bases at V and 2 bases at J, with 14 bases between. Germline V CDR1 and CDR2: MNHEY, SVGAGI. The CDR3 extends over 14 amino acids. The CDR3, as DNA: TGTGCCAGCAGGGGAACAGGGAACGCCTACGAGCAGTACTTC. Residues: CASRGTGNAYEQYF.